This T cell receptor beta chain originates from a study of cytomegalovirus exposure and HLA in healthy donors. Whole-study results and caveats: Later analysis suggested most CMV-associated TCR beta chains were HLA-restricted.

The PCR contained 60 Vbeta and 13 Jbeta primers. TCRdb's table, derived via immunoSEQ multiplex PCR, lists solely in-frame clones and lacks some. The sample has fewer than 250,000 clones; 70% to 80% are singletons. The length of the CDR3 is 13 residues. Germline V CDR1 and CDR2: SGHRS, YFSETQ. V gave up 2 bases and J gave up 7 bases, with 10 bases separating them. A word on this clone: Its antigen is still unknown.

The TCR originated in a male donor in good health and CMV-seropositive. The rearrangement joins TRBV5-1 to TRBJ2-1; D gene ambiguous. Sample: PBMCs. The CDR3 here is CASSFSVGNEQFF. The CDR3 nucleotides read TGCGCCAGCAGCTTCAGCGTTGGAAATGAGCAGTTCTTC. The full variable domain, completed using reference TRBV5-1 and TRBJ2-1, is KAGVTQTPRYLIKTRGQQVTLSCSPISGHRSVSWYQQTPGQGLQFLFEYFSETQRNKGNFPGRFSGRQFSNSRSEMNVSTLELGDSALYLCASSFSVGNEQFFGPGTRLTVL.